The rows below give T cell receptor beta chains drawn from one sample of a study of shared clonotypes between healthy human individuals. Method: immunoSEQ multiplex PCR; TCRdb's copy keeps in-frame clones and lacks some. The sample includes millions of clones, around 90% of them seen just once. The sequenced material came from naive CD4+ T cells sorted from blood. The receptors shown here come from a man between 18 and 29 years old in good health. Both conserved end residues are part of each CDR3. Fields, in order: J gene, V gene, D gene, clone size, CDR3 protein, CDR3 DNA. A D gene is named only where the DNA matches it firmly. Clone sizes are given selectively: once, few, many, or a class where the clone is expanded.

J gene: TRBJ2-1; V gene: TRBV5-1; D gene: .; clone size: .; CDR3 protein: CASSLGAGEQFF; CDR3 DNA: TGCGCCAGCAGCTTGGGGGCTGGTGAGCAGTTCTTC
J gene: TRBJ1-2; V gene: TRBV2; D gene: TRBD1; clone size: .; CDR3 protein: CATSFNRGVEGYTF; CDR3 DNA: TGTGCCACCTCTTTCAACAGGGGTGTAGAGGGCTACACCTTC
J gene: TRBJ1-1; V gene: TRBV7-9; D gene: TRBD1; clone size: .; CDR3 protein: CASSLVAGTGGLKGTEAFF; CDR3 DNA: TGTGCCAGCAGCTTGGTCGCCGGGACAGGGGGTTTAAAGGGCACTGAAGCTTTCTTT
J gene: TRBJ2-2; V gene: TRBV10-2; D gene: TRBD1; clone size: .; CDR3 protein: CASIRDRTPGELFF; CDR3 DNA: TGCGCCAGCATCCGGGACAGGACACCCGGGGAGCTGTTTTTT
J gene: TRBJ1-1; V gene: TRBV18; D gene: .; clone size: once; CDR3 protein: CASSPSRQDRAEAFF; CDR3 DNA: TGTGCCAGCTCACCAAGTCGACAGGATCGGGCTGAAGCTTTCTTT
J gene: TRBJ1-2; V gene: TRBV5-1; D gene: TRBD1; clone size: .; CDR3 protein: CASSSGQGENGYTF; CDR3 DNA: TGCGCCAGCAGCTCGGGACAGGGGGAAAATGGCTACACCTTC
J gene: TRBJ2-7; V gene: TRBV11-2; D gene: .; clone size: .; CDR3 protein: CASSLAVSSPQYF; CDR3 DNA: TGTGCCAGCAGCTTAGCAGTGTCCTCGCCGCAGTACTTC
J gene: TRBJ2-1; V gene: TRBV11-2; D gene: .; clone size: once; CDR3 protein: CASSPIERTNEQFF; CDR3 DNA: TGTGCCAGCAGCCCTATCGAGAGAACCAATGAGCAGTTCTTC
J gene: TRBJ1-1; V gene: TRBV14; D gene: .; clone size: .; CDR3 protein: CASSQQGSTEAFF; CDR3 DNA: TGTGCCAGCAGCCAACAGGGGAGCACTGAAGCTTTCTTT
J gene: TRBJ2-7; V gene: TRBV7-9; D gene: TRBD1; clone size: once; CDR3 protein: CASRPGQAYEQYF; CDR3 DNA: TGTGCCAGCAGACCGGGACAGGCTTACGAGCAGTACTTC
J gene: TRBJ2-7; V gene: TRBV18; D gene: .; clone size: .; CDR3 protein: CASSPTIGGGYEQYF; CDR3 DNA: TGTGCCAGCTCACCGACCATCGGGGGAGGCTACGAGCAGTACTTC
J gene: TRBJ1-1; V gene: TRBV9; D gene: TRBD1; clone size: .; CDR3 protein: CASSVATGATEAFF; CDR3 DNA: TGTGCCAGCAGCGTGGCGACAGGGGCCACTGAAGCTTTCTTT
J gene: TRBJ1-4; V gene: TRBV19; D gene: .; clone size: .; CDR3 protein: CASSNGEGGREKLFF; CDR3 DNA: TGTGCCAGTAGTAACGGCGAGGGGGGCCGTGAAAAACTGTTTTTT
J gene: TRBJ1-6; V gene: TRBV28; D gene: TRBD1; clone size: .; CDR3 protein: CASSLTRGGNSPLHF; CDR3 DNA: TGTGCCAGCAGTCTCACCAGGGGGGGAAATTCACCCCTCCACTTT
J gene: TRBJ2-1; V gene: TRBV19; D gene: TRBD1; clone size: .; CDR3 protein: CASSMALRTGGYNEQFF; CDR3 DNA: TGTGCCAGTAGTATGGCCCTTCGGACAGGGGGATACAATGAGCAGTTCTTC
J gene: TRBJ2-3; V gene: TRBV30; D gene: .; clone size: .; CDR3 protein: CAWSVNLASTDTQYF; CDR3 DNA: TGTGCCTGGAGTGTAAACCTAGCGAGCACAGATACGCAGTATTTT
J gene: TRBJ1-2; V gene: TRBV5-1; D gene: .; clone size: .; CDR3 protein: CASSFGGLGYGYTF; CDR3 DNA: TGCGCCAGCAGCTTCGGGGGATTGGGCTATGGCTACACCTTC
J gene: TRBJ2-3; V gene: TRBV5-4; D gene: .; clone size: .; CDR3 protein: CASSPGGTRTDTQYF; CDR3 DNA: TGTGCCAGCAGCCCAGGGGGGACCCGCACAGATACGCAGTATTTT
J gene: TRBJ2-5; V gene: TRBV7-2; D gene: TRBD2; clone size: .; CDR3 protein: CASSLLAGGQETQYF; CDR3 DNA: TGTGCCAGCAGCTTACTAGCGGGGGGGCAAGAGACCCAGTACTTC
J gene: TRBJ1-5; V gene: TRBV7-2; D gene: .; clone size: .; CDR3 protein: CASSLGPDSLNQPQHF; CDR3 DNA: TGTGCCAGCAGCTTAGGGCCGGACAGTCTCAATCAGCCCCAGCATTTT
J gene: TRBJ2-2; V gene: TRBV5-5; D gene: .; clone size: .; CDR3 protein: CASSLGWSGELFF; CDR3 DNA: TGTGCCAGCAGCTTGGGATGGTCCGGGGAGCTGTTTTTT
J gene: TRBJ2-7; V gene: TRBV10-3; D gene: .; clone size: .; CDR3 protein: CAMGSAGTLYEQYF; CDR3 DNA: TGTGCCATGGGGAGCGCCGGTACCTTGTACGAGCAGTACTTC
J gene: TRBJ2-1; V gene: TRBV6-6; D gene: TRBD1; clone size: .; CDR3 protein: CASSSYTGQGVGEQFF; CDR3 DNA: TGTGCCAGCAGCTCATACACGGGACAGGGGGTCGGTGAGCAGTTCTTC
J gene: TRBJ2-7; V gene: TRBV5-6; D gene: .; clone size: .; CDR3 protein: CASSLEVHEQYF; CDR3 DNA: TGTGCCAGCAGCTTGGAGGTCCACGAGCAGTACTTC
J gene: TRBJ1-4; V gene: TRBV6-1; D gene: .; clone size: .; CDR3 protein: CASSEYKVTTNEKLFF; CDR3 DNA: TGTGCCAGCAGTGAATATAAGGTTACAACTAATGAAAAACTGTTTTTT
J gene: TRBJ2-1; V gene: TRBV18; D gene: TRBD2; clone size: .; CDR3 protein: CASSPPGGAGNYNEQFF; CDR3 DNA: TGTGCCAGCTCACCACCGGGAGGAGCGGGAAACTACAATGAGCAGTTCTTC
J gene: TRBJ2-7; V gene: TRBV19; D gene: .; clone size: .; CDR3 protein: CASSTAGTEQYF; CDR3 DNA: TGTGCCAGTAGTACCGCAGGGACCGAGCAGTACTTC
J gene: TRBJ1-1; V gene: TRBV29-1; D gene: .; clone size: few; CDR3 protein: CSVTGTEAFF; CDR3 DNA: TGCAGCGTTACCGGGACAGAAGCTTTCTTT
J gene: TRBJ2-5; V gene: TRBV5-6; D gene: TRBD2; clone size: once; CDR3 protein: CASSLGGTSGTETQYF; CDR3 DNA: TGTGCCAGCAGCTTGGGGGGGACTAGCGGCACCGAGACCCAGTACTTC
J gene: TRBJ2-5; V gene: TRBV30; D gene: .; clone size: once; CDR3 protein: CAWSRQSQETQYF; CDR3 DNA: TGTGCCTGGAGTCGCCAGAGCCAAGAGACCCAGTACTTC
J gene: TRBJ2-7; V gene: TRBV27; D gene: .; clone size: .; CDR3 protein: CASSSGFYEQYF; CDR3 DNA: TGTGCCAGCAGTTCGGGATTCTACGAGCAGTACTTC
J gene: TRBJ1-2; V gene: TRBV9; D gene: TRBD1; clone size: .; CDR3 protein: CASSAGQGVIGYGYTF; CDR3 DNA: TGTGCCAGCAGCGCCGGACAGGGAGTCATTGGCTATGGCTACACCTTC
J gene: TRBJ2-7; V gene: TRBV6-6; D gene: .; clone size: .; CDR3 protein: CATLGGPLYEQYF; CDR3 DNA: TGTGCCACCCTTGGGGGGCCCCTCTACGAGCAGTACTTC
J gene: TRBJ2-7; V gene: TRBV27; D gene: TRBD1; clone size: .; CDR3 protein: CASSPGTGWTYEQYF; CDR3 DNA: TGTGCCAGCAGTCCCGGGACAGGGTGGACCTACGAGCAGTACTTC
J gene: TRBJ1-5; V gene: TRBV6-1; D gene: .; clone size: .; CDR3 protein: CASSGTPGGAQHF; CDR3 DNA: TGTGCCAGCAGTGGGACACCGGGAGGGGCCCAGCATTTT
J gene: TRBJ2-1; V gene: TRBV5-1; D gene: TRBD1; clone size: .; CDR3 protein: CASSPTGTANNEQFF; CDR3 DNA: TGCGCCAGCAGCCCAACCGGGACAGCCAACAATGAGCAGTTCTTC
J gene: TRBJ1-2; V gene: TRBV6-5; D gene: .; clone size: .; CDR3 protein: CATRPPPGSYGYTF; CDR3 DNA: TGTGCCACAAGGCCCCCCCCAGGGAGCTATGGCTACACCTTC
J gene: TRBJ1-1; V gene: TRBV7-9; D gene: .; clone size: .; CDR3 protein: CAGKPYQGTEAFF; CDR3 DNA: TGTGCCGGTAAGCCTTATCAGGGCACTGAAGCTTTCTTT
J gene: TRBJ2-3; V gene: TRBV10-3; D gene: .; clone size: .; CDR3 protein: CAIRARDTDTQYF; CDR3 DNA: TGTGCCATCAGGGCCAGAGACACAGATACGCAGTATTTT
J gene: TRBJ2-2; V gene: TRBV6-1; D gene: TRBD2; clone size: .; CDR3 protein: CASSEAGLAGNTGELFF; CDR3 DNA: TGTGCCAGCAGTGAAGCCGGGCTAGCGGGGAACACCGGGGAGCTGTTTTTT
J gene: TRBJ1-1; V gene: TRBV18; D gene: TRBD1; clone size: few; CDR3 protein: CASSRNQGDTEAFF; CDR3 DNA: TGTGCCAGCTCACGGAACCAGGGGGACACTGAAGCTTTCTTT
J gene: TRBJ2-1; V gene: TRBV5-1; D gene: .; clone size: .; CDR3 protein: CASSSDLGNEQFF; CDR3 DNA: TGCGCCAGCAGCTCGGACTTGGGCAATGAGCAGTTCTTC
J gene: TRBJ2-7; V gene: TRBV9; D gene: TRBD2; clone size: few; CDR3 protein: CASSVGGTSGFYEQYF; CDR3 DNA: TGTGCCAGCAGCGTAGGCGGGACTAGCGGGTTCTACGAGCAGTACTTC
J gene: TRBJ2-5; V gene: TRBV19; D gene: .; clone size: .; CDR3 protein: CASSTTLTSLETQYF; CDR3 DNA: TGTGCCAGTAGCACAACTCTGACGTCGTTAGAGACCCAGTACTTC